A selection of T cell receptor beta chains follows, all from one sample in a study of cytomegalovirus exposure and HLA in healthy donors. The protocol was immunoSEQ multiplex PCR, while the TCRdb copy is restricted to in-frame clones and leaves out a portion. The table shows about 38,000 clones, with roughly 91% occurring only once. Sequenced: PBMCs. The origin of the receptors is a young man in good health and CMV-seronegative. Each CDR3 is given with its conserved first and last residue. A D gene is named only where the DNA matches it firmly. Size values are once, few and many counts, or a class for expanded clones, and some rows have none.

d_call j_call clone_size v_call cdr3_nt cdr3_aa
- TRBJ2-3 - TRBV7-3 TGTGCCAGCAGTATGGGGGGACTCACCACAGATACGCAGTATTTT CASSMGGLTTDTQYF
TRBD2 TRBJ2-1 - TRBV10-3 TGTGCCATCAGTGAAGGTAGCGGGAGTATCAATGAGCAGTTCTTC CAISEGSGSINEQFF
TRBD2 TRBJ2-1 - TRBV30 TGTGCCTGGAGTGTACGCGGGGGGGCCTCCTACAATGAGCAGTTCTTC CAWSVRGGASYNEQFF
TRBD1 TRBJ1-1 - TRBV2 TGTGCCAGCAGTGCTCAGGGGGGCACTGAAGCTTTCTTT CASSAQGGTEAFF
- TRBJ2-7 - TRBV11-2 TGTGCCAGCAGCTTAGCCGGGGCCTACGAGCAGTACTTC CASSLAGAYEQYF
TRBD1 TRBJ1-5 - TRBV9 TGTGCCAGCAGCCCAACCGGGACAGGTCATCAGCCCCAGCATTTT CASSPTGTGHQPQHF
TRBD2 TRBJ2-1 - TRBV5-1 TGCGCCAGCAGGTTTAGCGGGCCGACCTACAATGAGCAGTTCTTC CASRFSGPTYNEQFF
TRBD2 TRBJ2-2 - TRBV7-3 TGTGCCAGCAGCCTTCAAGCGGGATTGAACACCGGGGAGCTGTTTTTT CASSLQAGLNTGELFF
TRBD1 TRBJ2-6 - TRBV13 TGTGCCAGCAGCTTGGGACAGGGGGCACTTGGGGCCAACGTCCTGACTTTC CASSLGQGALGANVLTF
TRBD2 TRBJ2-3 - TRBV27 TGTGCCAGCAGTTTAGTTACTAGCGGGAGGTGGGGCACAGATACGCAGTATTTT CASSLVTSGRWGTDTQYF
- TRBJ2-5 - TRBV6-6 TGTGTCAGCGGATCCCTAGAGGGCGGGACCCAGTACTTC CVSGSLEGGTQYF
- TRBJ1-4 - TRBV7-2 TGTGCCAGCAGCTTCCAGGGCCCCACTAATGAAAAACTGTTTTTT CASSFQGPTNEKLFF
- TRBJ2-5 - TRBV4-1 TGCGCCAGCAGCCGGCTAGCGAAAGAGACCCAGTACTTC CASSRLAKETQYF
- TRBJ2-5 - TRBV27 TGTGCCAGCAGTTCCCCAGGGGATGAGACCCAGTACTTC CASSSPGDETQYF
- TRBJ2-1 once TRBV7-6 TGTGCCAGCAGCTTAGCGATATCGACGGGAGCTAGGGTCCTAGCTGAGCAGTTCTTC CASSLAISTGARVLAEQFF
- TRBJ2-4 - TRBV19 TGTGCCAGTAGTATAGTAAGGCAGGGGCGGGCCAAAAACATTCAGTACTTC CASSIVRQGRAKNIQYF
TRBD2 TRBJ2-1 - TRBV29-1 TGCAGCGTTGACGGCGGGAGCTCCTACAATGAGCAGTTCTTC CSVDGGSSYNEQFF
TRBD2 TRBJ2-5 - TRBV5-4 TGTGCCAGCAGCTACGAGCGGGGGGCGGGGGAGGCCCAGTACTTC CASSYERGAGEAQYF